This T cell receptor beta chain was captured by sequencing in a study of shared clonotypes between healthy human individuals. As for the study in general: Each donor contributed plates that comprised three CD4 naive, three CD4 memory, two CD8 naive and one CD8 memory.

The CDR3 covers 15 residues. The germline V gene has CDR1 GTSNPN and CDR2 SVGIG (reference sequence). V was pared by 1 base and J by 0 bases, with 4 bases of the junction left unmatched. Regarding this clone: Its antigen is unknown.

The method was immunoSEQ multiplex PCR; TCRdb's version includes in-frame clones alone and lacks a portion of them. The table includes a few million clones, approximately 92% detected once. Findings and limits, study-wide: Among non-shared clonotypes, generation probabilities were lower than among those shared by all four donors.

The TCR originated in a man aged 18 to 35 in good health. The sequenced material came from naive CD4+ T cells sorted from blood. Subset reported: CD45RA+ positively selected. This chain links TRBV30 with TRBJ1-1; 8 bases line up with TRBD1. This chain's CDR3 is CAWSAGGGVNTEAFF. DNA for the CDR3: TGTGCCTGGAGTGCAGGGGGCGGTGTGAACACTGAAGCTTTCTTT.